Each of the 27 T cell receptor beta chains below was sequenced from the same sample in a study of tumor-infiltrating lymphocytes in primary liver carcinoma. A primer in the constant region served to generate TCR beta cDNA from around 500 ng of total RNA. Slightly modified ARM-PCR served as the procedure for the TCR beta libraries. These libraries came from three rounds of nested multiplex PCR. The opening two PCR rounds, around 11 cycles each, paired TRBV1-TRBV30 forward primers with a C-beta reverse primer. TCRdb analysed the multiplex PCR reads with MiXCR anew, one entry per CDR3 protein. The sample lists some 120,000 distinct CDR3 sequences; 64% were seen once. Bulk tissue was left unsorted, and RNA and DNA were co-extracted from 20-30 mg of it. The sample comprised liver tumor tissue from sampling region 3. As for subset: tumor region T3, left-lateral pole. All receptors come from a woman aged 60-75 years with primary liver carcinoma and hepatitis B virus infection.

This clonotype was seen many times. The chain joins TRBV14 to TRBJ1-2; a possible D gene is TRBD1 (5 bases). The CDR3 covers 15 residues. V gave up 4 bases and J gave up 3 bases, with 15 bases separating them. Germline assignment: CDR1 SGHDN and CDR2 FVKESK. CDR3 DNA sequence: TGTGCCAGCAGCCCAAAACAGACAGAGTACTATGGCTACACCTTC. This codes for CASSPKQTEYYGYTF. Supplemented by reference TRBV14 and TRBJ1-2, the full variable domain reads EAGVTQFPSHSVIEKGQTVTLRCDPISGHDNLYWYRRVMGKEIKFLLHFVKESKQDESGMPNNRFLAERTGGTYSTLKVQPAELEDSGVYFCASSPKQTEYYGYTFGSGTRLTVV.

A remark on this clonotype: The junction does not match germline at one end; this may be a read error. This chain links TRBV19 with TRBJ2-1, with D unresolved. The germline V gene encodes CDR1 LNHDA and CDR2 SQIVND (reference sequence). CDR3 length equals 16 residues. In DNA, the CDR3 is TGTGCCGGTAGTTGGGTCCTCCTTATGTCCTACAATGAGCAGTTCTTC. The encoded protein is CAGSWVLLMSYNEQFF.

Remarks on this clonotype: The junction departs from the called germline gene at one end, perhaps through a read error. V usage is TRBV11-2 and J usage is TRBJ2-1; tentatively, D is TRBD2 (5 bases). The CDR3 totals 15 residues. Germline loops: CDR1 SGHAT, CDR2 FQNNGV. Written as DNA, the CDR3 is TGTGCCAGCAGCCTTAGGCCAGCGGAGTCGTATGAGCAGTTCTTT. This gives the protein CASSLRPAESYEQFF.

This clonotype was observed many times. This rearrangement joins TRBV29-1 to TRBJ2-3; D is possibly TRBD2 (6 bases). CDR1 SQVTM and CDR2 ANQGSEA come from the germline V gene. CDR3 length: 14 amino acids. The V end lost 1 base, the J end lost 5 bases, and 13 bases lay between the germline ends. The CDR3 reads CSVEVERAGDTQYF. The CDR3 DNA follows: TGCAGCGTTGAAGTCGAGCGGGCTGGAGATACGCAGTATTTT.

J is TRBJ2-1 and V is TRBV28; 12 positions agree with TRBD2. Germline V CDR1 and CDR2: MDHEN, SYDVKM. CDR3 length: 18 amino acids. The V gene end was trimmed by 3 bases and the J gene end by 5 bases; junction bases not matched to a gene: 11. The CDR3, as DNA: TGTGCCAGCAGTTTGGGGGGCCTAGCGGGAGGGGGGGACAATGAGCAGTTCTTC. Encoded protein: CASSLGGLAGGGDNEQFF.

With respect to this clonotype: This may come from a read error, since a much larger clone is one base off. The chain uses TRBV12-3 or TRBV12-4 and TRBJ1-1, with TRBD1 as a possible D gene (5 bases). CDR3 length: 14 amino acids. CDR3 region: CTSSLGVLATEAFF. The CDR3 region has the DNA TGTACCAGCAGTTTGGGGGTACTGGCCACTGAAGCTTTCTTT.

At least ten counts were recorded for this clonotype. DNA of the CDR3: TGTGCCAGCAGCTTATCGGGACAAGTTGGCCAGCCCCAGCATTTT. Encoded protein: CASSLSGQVGQPQHF. The chain couples TRBV7-8 to TRBJ1-5; the D gene is possibly TRBD1 (6 bases). V dropped 2 bases and J dropped 7 bases, with 15 bases sitting between them. The CDR3 covers 15 residues. CDR1 and CDR2 from the germline V gene are SGHVS and FQNEAQ.

This clonotype was recorded a few times. A much more abundant neighbour one base away suggests this may be a read error. The chain recombines TRBV28 with TRBJ2-7; possible D gene TRBD2, 5 bases. With 7 bases removed from V and 0 bases from J, the gap between germline ends came to 13 bases. The length of the CDR3 is 14 residues. The germline V gene encodes CDR1 MDHEN and CDR2 SYDVKM. The CDR3 region has the DNA TGTGCCAGCAAAAACTTTGGGAGCTCCTACGAGCAGTACTTC. It translates to CASKNFGSSYEQYF. Full variable domain (missing parts from reference TRBV28 and TRBJ2-7): DVKVTQSSRYLVKRTGEKVFLECVQDMDHENMFWYRQDPGLGLRLIYFSYDVKMKEKGDIPEGYSVSREKKERFSLILESASTNQTSMYLCASKNFGSSYEQYFGPGTRLTVT.

As regards this clonotype: One end of the junction varies from germline; a read error may be responsible. V gene TRBV11-2 combines with J gene TRBJ2-5, with D perhaps TRBD1 (6 bases). The CDR3 is 13 amino acids. The germline gives CDR1 SGHAT, CDR2 FQNNGV. This chain's CDR3 is CSSGLDRQETQYF. The CDR3, as DNA: TGTTCCAGCGGCTTGGACAGACAAGAGACCCAGTACTTC.

This clonotype was recorded many times. The chain recombines TRBV28 with TRBJ2-7; 9 bases match TRBD1. Germline assignment: CDR1 MDHEN and CDR2 SYDVKM. The ends lost 3 bases at V and 5 bases at J; junction bases unmatched: 5. The CDR3 is 14 residues long. Here the CDR3 reads CASSFRTGVDEQYF. In DNA form, the CDR3 reads TGTGCCAGCAGTTTCAGGACAGGGGTCGACGAGCAGTACTTC.

With regard to this clonotype: A much larger clonotype is one base distant, so this may be a read error. V gene TRBV6-6 combines with J gene TRBJ2-7, with D perhaps matching TRBD2 (6 bases). The CDR3 totals 13 residues. Germline loops: CDR1 MNHNY, CDR2 SVGAGI (reference sequence). This chain's CDR3 is CVSRLDLSYEQYF. CDR3 bases: TGTGTCAGCAGACTAGACTTATCCTACGAGCAGTACTTC.

As to this clonotype: A much larger clone lies a single base off, so this may be a read error. The rearrangement uses TRBV10-2 and TRBJ2-5; tentative D call: TRBD2 (6 bases). Germline CDR1 and CDR2: WSHSY and SAAADI. V was pared by 3 bases and J by 6 bases, with 23 bases between. The CDR3 is 17 residues long. The CDR3 here is CASSDPYRDGGMKTQYF. CDR3 sequence (DNA): TGCGCCAGCAGTGACCCCTACCGGGACGGGGGAATGAAGACCCAGTACTTC.

To note about this clonotype: The junction differs from germline at one of its ends, possibly a read error. CDR3 coding DNA: TGCGCCAGCTGCTTGGGACTAGCGGGAGGGGAGCAGCACTTC. It yields the protein CASCLGLAGGEQHF. The J gene is TRBJ2-7, the V gene TRBV5-1, with 16 nucleotides matching TRBD2. The CDR3 runs 14 residues. Germline-derived CDR1 and CDR2 are SGHRS and YFSETQ.

As concerns this clonotype: A read error may produce the germline difference seen at one junction end. V gene TRBV28 combines with J gene TRBJ2-3; 8 bases agree with TRBD1. Germline CDR1 and CDR2: MDHEN and SYDVKM. The CDR3 length is 19 residues. The CDR3 DNA sequence: TGTGCCAGCAATTTATCAGGGTACAGGGGGGTGTTTAGAACAGATACGCAGTATTTT. Its translation: CASNLSGYRGVFRTDTQYF.

In this sample, this clonotype turned up once. The J gene is TRBJ2-1, the V gene TRBV28; the D gene could be TRBD1 or TRBD2 (5 bases each). V was pared by 10 bases and J by 1 base, with 23 bases between. Germline V lookup: CDR1 MDHEN, CDR2 SYDVKM. The CDR3 contains 17 residues. The CDR3: CATLNDRRGVSYNEQFF. The CDR3 coding sequence is TGTGCCACCCTAAACGACAGACGGGGAGTATCCTACAATGAGCAGTTCTTC.

Concerning this clonotype: The conserved phenylalanine or tryptophan normally closing the CDR3 is absent here, so this likely arose from a read error. V usage is TRBV11-2 and J usage is TRBJ1-5, with no clear D. The CDR3 length is 13 residues. Trimming took off 2 bases at V and 5 bases at J, with 7 bases between the two ends. In germline, CDR1 is SGHAT, CDR2 FQNNGV. The CDR3, as DNA: TGTGCCAGCAGCTTAACGAACTATCAGCCCCAGCATTCT. Protein sequence: CASSLTNYQPQHS.

Many counts were recorded for this clonotype. This rearrangement joins TRBV6-2 or TRBV6-3 to TRBJ2-1, with 9 bases lining up with TRBD2. CDR3 size: 14 residues. Trimming removed 6 bases from V and 1 base from J; junction bases left unmatched: 1. Germline V gene data show CDR1 as MNHEY and CDR2 as SVGEGT. CDR3 protein: CASRTSGSYNEQFF. Written as DNA, the CDR3 is TGTGCCAGCAGGACTAGCGGTTCCTACAATGAGCAGTTCTTC.

To note about this clonotype: Its ends do not fully match the called genes, so a read error is possible. This sequence joins TRBV29-1 and TRBJ2-7; tentative D call: TRBD1 (6 bases). Looked up from germline, CDR1 is SQVTM and CDR2 is ANQGSEA. This CDR3 comprises 14 residues. CDR3 nucleotide sequence: TGCAGCGCTGAAGGGGGTCGGTCGGGCTACGAGCAGTATTTC. This sequence encodes CSAEGGRSGYEQYF.

On this clonotype itself: The CDR3 does not end in the conserved phenylalanine or tryptophan, so this is likely a read error. The chain uses TRBV11-2 and TRBJ1-1; D is unresolved. CDR3 length equals 13 residues. Germline lookup yields CDR1 SGHAT and CDR2 FQNNGV. The CDR3 sequence: CAGSLERSSEAFI. The CDR3 DNA is TGTGCCGGCAGCTTAGAGAGGTCCTCCGAAGCTTTCATT.

With respect to this clonotype: Germline and junction disagree at one end, which may indicate a read error. The chain employs TRBV11-2 and TRBJ2-7, with D tentatively TRBD1 (6 bases). The CDR3 sequence is 14 residues long. Germline lookup yields CDR1 SGHAT and CDR2 FQNNGV. CDR3 loop: CVSSPRTDSYEQYF. Written as DNA, the CDR3 is TGTGTCAGCAGCCCCCGGACAGATTCCTATGAGCAGTACTTC.

The V call is TRBV6-1, the J call TRBJ1-5; maybe TRBD1 (6 bases). V lost 9 bases and J 2 bases, leaving 20 bases between the germline ends. The V gene's germline CDR1 is MNHNS and CDR2 SASEGT. The CDR3 consists of 16 residues. CDR3 residues: CARPFGETGRNQPQHF. The CDR3 bases are TGTGCCAGACCCTTCGGGGAAACAGGGCGCAATCAGCCCCAGCATTTT.

On this clonotype: Being one base from a much bigger clone, this may be a read error. This rearrangement joins TRBV2 to TRBJ1-5, with D uncertain. The CDR3 runs 13 residues. Between the trimmed V and J ends, which lost 5 bases and 7 bases, there was a span of 12 bases. Germline V gives CDR1 SNHLY, CDR2 FYNNEI. The CDR3 reads CASSPKGDQPQHF. In nucleotides, the CDR3 is TGTGCCAGCAGTCCAAAGGGAGACCAGCCCCAGCATTTT.

There are many counts of this clonotype. This chain joins TRBV29-1 and TRBJ2-1; weak D call: TRBD2 (6 bases). Germline V gene lookup returns CDR1 SQVTM and CDR2 ANQGSEA. CDR3 length: 13 amino acids. V lost 6 bases and J 0 bases, leaving 9 bases between the germline ends. The CDR3 nucleotides are TGCAGCGTACAGACTAGCTCCTACAATGAGCAGTTCTTC. It is translated as CSVQTSSYNEQFF.

The chain uses TRBV6-1 and TRBJ2-2; 12 bases are shared with TRBD2. The CDR3 runs to 14 residues. Germline lookup yields CDR1 MNHNS and CDR2 SASEGT. J was trimmed by 8 bases and V by 7 bases; bases with no gene match: 5. The DNA of the CDR3 is TGTGCCAGCACTAGCGGGAGGGGCACAGGGGAGCTGTTTTTT. Its protein product is CASTSGRGTGELFF.

In this sample, this clonotype turned up a few times. A much larger clone sits a single nucleotide away, making a read error possible. V usage is TRBV12-3 or TRBV12-4 and J usage is TRBJ2-1; D unclear. V lost 6 bases, J lost 12 bases, and 15 bases lay in between. The CDR3 sequence is 12 residues long. The CDR3 reads CASSTGLSGQFF. The CDR3 DNA follows: TGTGCCAGCAGCACCGGGCTCAGTGGGCAGTTCTTC.

Details on this clonotype: A much bigger clone sits one base away, suggesting this may be a read error. This sequence joins TRBV6-6 and TRBJ2-3; a possible D gene is TRBD2 (6 bases). The V gene's germline CDR1 is MNHNY and CDR2 SVGAGI (reference sequence). CDR3 length equals 17 residues. Trimming cost V 6 bases and J 4 bases, with 23 bases left between them. CDR3 sequence reads: CASSRHGGDRGADTQYF. The DNA of the CDR3 is TGTGCCAGCAGCCGACACGGGGGTGACCGAGGCGCAGATACGCAGTATTTT.

The table lists this clonotype with a count of one. This chain links TRBV15 with TRBJ2-1, with 8 positions matching TRBD2. The CDR3 has 15 amino acids. The germline V gene has CDR1 LNHNV and CDR2 YYDKDF (reference sequence). After removal of 0 bases from V and 7 bases from J, the junction contained 5 bases not matched to a gene. The CDR3 reads CATSRDVTSANEQFF. As DNA, the CDR3 is TGTGCCACCAGCAGAGATGTGACTAGCGCTAATGAGCAGTTCTTC.